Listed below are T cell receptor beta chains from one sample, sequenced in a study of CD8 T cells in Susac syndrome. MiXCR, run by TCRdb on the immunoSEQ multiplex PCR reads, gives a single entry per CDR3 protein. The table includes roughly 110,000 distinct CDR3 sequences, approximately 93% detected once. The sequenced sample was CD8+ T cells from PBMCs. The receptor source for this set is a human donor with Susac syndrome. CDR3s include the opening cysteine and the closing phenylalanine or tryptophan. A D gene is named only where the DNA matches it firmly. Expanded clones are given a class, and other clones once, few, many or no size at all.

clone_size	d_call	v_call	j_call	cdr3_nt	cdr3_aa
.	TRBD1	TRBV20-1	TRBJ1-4	TGCAGTGCTAGGGAAGGCTCCGTGGGGACAGGGAGGGAAAAACTGTTTTTT	CSAREGSVGTGREKLFF
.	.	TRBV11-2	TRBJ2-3	TGTGCCAGCAGCCCAACCCGGAGTAGCACAGATACGCAGTATTTT	CASSPTRSSTDTQYF
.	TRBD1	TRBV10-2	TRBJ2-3	TGCGCCAGCAGTCTCCAACAGGGGACGGATACGCAGTATTTT	CASSLQQGTDTQYF
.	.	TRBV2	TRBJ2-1	TGTGCCAGCAGTGGGGTGGGGGGCCACAATGAGCAGTTCTTC	CASSGVGGHNEQFF
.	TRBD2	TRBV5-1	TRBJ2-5	TGCGCCAGCAGCTTGAGTGCGGGGGTTAAAGAGACCCAGTACTTC	CASSLSAGVKETQYF
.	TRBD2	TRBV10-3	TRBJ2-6	TGTGCCATCAGTGAGTTTCGGATTAGCGGGGGAACTGGGGCCAACGTCCTGACTTTC	CAISEFRISGGTGANVLTF
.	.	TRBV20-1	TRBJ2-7	TGCAGTGCTAGAGGGGGGCTGCACCTTTCCTACGAGCAGTACTTC	CSARGGLHLSYEQYF
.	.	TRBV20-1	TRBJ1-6	TGCAGTGCTATGATTTACCCGACCTCCCCTGGGGGTTCACCCCTCCACTTT	CSAMIYPTSPGGSPLHF
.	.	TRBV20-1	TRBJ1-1	TGCAGCCTAGAGGGACTCACTGAAGCTTTCTTT	CSLEGLTEAFF
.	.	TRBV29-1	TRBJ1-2	TGCAGCGTTGAAGCCCCTAGGGGTGGCTACACCTTC	CSVEAPRGGYTF
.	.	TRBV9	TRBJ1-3	TGTGCCAGCATGCAGACAGCCTCTGGAAACACCATATATTTT	CASMQTASGNTIYF
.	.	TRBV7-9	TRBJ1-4	TGTGCCAGCAGCCGGCAGGGCGGTGAAAAACTGTTTTTT	CASSRQGGEKLFF
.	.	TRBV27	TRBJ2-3	TGTGCCAGCAGTACCACAGATACGCAGTATTTT	CASSTTDTQYF
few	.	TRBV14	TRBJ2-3	TGTGCCAGCAGCCCTCGCCCAGATACGCAGTATTTT	CASSPRPDTQYF
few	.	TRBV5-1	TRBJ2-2	TGCGCCAGCAGCTTGAGGGATCCGGACACCGGGGAGCTGTTTTTT	CASSLRDPDTGELFF
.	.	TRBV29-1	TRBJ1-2	TGCAGCGCCGGTCGGGCGGTCCCTAACTATGGCTACACCTTC	CSAGRAVPNYGYTF
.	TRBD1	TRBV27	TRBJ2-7	TGTGCCAGCAGTGCGCCGGGACAGCCCTACGAGCAGTACTTC	CASSAPGQPYEQYF